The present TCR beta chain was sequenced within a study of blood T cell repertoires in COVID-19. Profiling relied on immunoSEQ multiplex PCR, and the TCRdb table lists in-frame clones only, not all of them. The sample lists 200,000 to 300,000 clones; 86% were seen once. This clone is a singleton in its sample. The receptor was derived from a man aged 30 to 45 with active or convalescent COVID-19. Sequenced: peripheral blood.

The CDR3 nucleotides are TGTGCCAGCAGCAAAGTTTCCGGCAGGTGGCAGTTCTTC. The encoded protein is CASSKVSGRWQFF. This chain links TRBV21-1 with TRBJ2-1; TRBD1 was called by the table and not checked on the DNA. TRBV21-1 is tagged as a pseudogene. The CDR3 is made up of 13 amino acids.